This T cell receptor beta chain was captured in a study of regulatory T cells in long-lasting Graves disease. The CDR3 covers 13 residues. Germline V CDR1 and CDR2: SGHVS, FQNEAQ. Trimming removed 5 bases at V and 7 bases at J, with 12 bases between. Regarding time point: newly diagnosed GD, antithyroid drugs for less than 3 months. Isolated PBMC RNA provided the starting material for the TCR library. Researchers made TCR beta libraries by using iRepertoire HTBI primers and running Arm-PCR on CDR3 regions. TCRdb fed the multiplex PCR reads into MiXCR, producing one record per CDR3 protein. The data show 360,000 or so distinct CDR3 sequences, roughly 17% seen once. This clonotype was recorded at least ten times. In addition, the sample was reused for a study of T cells in Graves' hyperthyroidism and ophthalmopathy. That study adds: Ophthalmopathy, which appeared later, was predicted by the model a median approximately 6.7 months before onset.

The specimen was peripheral blood mononuclear cells (PBMCs), collected at new diagnosis, from a patient treated with antithyroid drugs. This TCR came from a woman in her late teens or twenties with Graves disease. The rearrangement joins TRBV7-8 to TRBJ1-5; perhaps TRBD1 as D (6 bases). The CDR3 DNA is TGTGCCAGCAGCGCACAGGGTATGCAGCCCCAGCATTTT. Protein: CASSAQGMQPQHF.